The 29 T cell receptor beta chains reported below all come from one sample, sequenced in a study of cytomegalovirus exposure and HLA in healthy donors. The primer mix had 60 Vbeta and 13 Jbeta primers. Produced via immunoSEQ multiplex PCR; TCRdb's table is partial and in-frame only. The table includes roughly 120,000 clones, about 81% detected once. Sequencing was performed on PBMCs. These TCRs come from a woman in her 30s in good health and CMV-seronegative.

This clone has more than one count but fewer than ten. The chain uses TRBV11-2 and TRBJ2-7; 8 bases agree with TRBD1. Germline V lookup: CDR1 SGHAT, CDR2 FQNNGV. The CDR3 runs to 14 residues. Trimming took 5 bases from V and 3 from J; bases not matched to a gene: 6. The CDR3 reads CASSTSGQGYEQYF. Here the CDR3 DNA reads TGTGCCAGCAGCACATCCGGACAGGGCTACGAGCAGTACTTC. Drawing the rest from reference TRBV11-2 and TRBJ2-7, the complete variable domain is EAGVAQSPRYKIIEKRQSVAFWCNPISGHATLYWYQQILGQGPKLLIQFQNNGVVDDSQLPKDRFSAERLKGVDSTLKIQPAKLEDSAVYLCASSTSGQGYEQYFGPGTRLTVT.

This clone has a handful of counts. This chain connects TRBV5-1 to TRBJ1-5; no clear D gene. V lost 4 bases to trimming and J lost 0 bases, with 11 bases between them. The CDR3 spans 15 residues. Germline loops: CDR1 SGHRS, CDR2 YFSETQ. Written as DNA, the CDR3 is TGCGCCAGCAGCCCTGGTCAGTCTAGCAATCAGCCCCAGCATTTT. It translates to CASSPGQSSNQPQHF.

CDR3 nucleotide sequence: TGTGCCAGCAGCTACCTTAGCGGGAGTCCCTACGAGCAGTACTTC. Amino acid sequence: CASSYLSGSPYEQYF. This rearrangement joins TRBV11-2 to TRBJ2-7; 9 nucleotides match TRBD2. Germline V gene sequence: CDR1 SGHAT, CDR2 FQNNGV. The CDR3 contains 15 residues. V was pared by 4 bases and J by 2 bases, with 6 bases of the junction left unmatched.

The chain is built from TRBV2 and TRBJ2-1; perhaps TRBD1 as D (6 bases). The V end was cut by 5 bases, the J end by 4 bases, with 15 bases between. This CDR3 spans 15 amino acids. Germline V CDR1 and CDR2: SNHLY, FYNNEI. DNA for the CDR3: TGTGCCAGCAGTAACTCAGGGGCTCCGTACAATGAGCAGTTCTTC. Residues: CASSNSGAPYNEQFF.

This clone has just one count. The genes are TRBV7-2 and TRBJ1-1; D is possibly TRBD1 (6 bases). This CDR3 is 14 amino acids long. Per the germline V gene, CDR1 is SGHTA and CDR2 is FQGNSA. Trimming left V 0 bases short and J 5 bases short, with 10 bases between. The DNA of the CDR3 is TGTGCCAGCAGCTTAGCCCAAGGGGGAACTGAAGCTTTCTTT. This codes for CASSLAQGGTEAFF.

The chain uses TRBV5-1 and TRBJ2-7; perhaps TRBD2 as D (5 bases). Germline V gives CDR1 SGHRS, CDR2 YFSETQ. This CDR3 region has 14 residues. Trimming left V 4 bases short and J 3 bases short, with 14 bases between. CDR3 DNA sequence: TGCGCCAGCAGCCGCCGAGGGAGCGGCTACGAGCAGTACTTC. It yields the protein CASSRRGSGYEQYF.

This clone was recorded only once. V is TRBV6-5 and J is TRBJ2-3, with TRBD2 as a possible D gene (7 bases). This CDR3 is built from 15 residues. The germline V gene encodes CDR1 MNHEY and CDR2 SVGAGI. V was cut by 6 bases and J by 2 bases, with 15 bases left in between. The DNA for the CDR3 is TGTGCCAGCAGGGTGGGGGGGCGAGCCACAGATACGCAGTATTTT. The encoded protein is CASRVGGRATDTQYF.

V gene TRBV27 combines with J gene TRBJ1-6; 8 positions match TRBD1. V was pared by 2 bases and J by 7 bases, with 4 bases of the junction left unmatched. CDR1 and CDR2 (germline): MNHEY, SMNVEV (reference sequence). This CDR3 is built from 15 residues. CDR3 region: CASSLVDRVNSPLHF. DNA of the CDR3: TGTGCCAGCAGTTTAGTGGACAGGGTGAATTCACCCCTCCACTTT.

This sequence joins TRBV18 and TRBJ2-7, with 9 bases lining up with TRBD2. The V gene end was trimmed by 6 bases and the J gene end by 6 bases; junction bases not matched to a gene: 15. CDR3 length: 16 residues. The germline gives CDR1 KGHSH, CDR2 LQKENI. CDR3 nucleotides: TGTGCCAGCTCCCTTTCCCCAGCGGGAGGAACGGGCGAGCAGTACTTC. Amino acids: CASSLSPAGGTGEQYF.

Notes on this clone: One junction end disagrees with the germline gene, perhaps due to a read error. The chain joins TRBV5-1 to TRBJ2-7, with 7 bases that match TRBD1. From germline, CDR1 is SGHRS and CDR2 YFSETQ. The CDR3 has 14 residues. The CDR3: CAGSLGQGVYEQYF. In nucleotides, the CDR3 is TGCGCCGGCAGCTTGGGGCAGGGGGTCTACGAGCAGTACTTC.

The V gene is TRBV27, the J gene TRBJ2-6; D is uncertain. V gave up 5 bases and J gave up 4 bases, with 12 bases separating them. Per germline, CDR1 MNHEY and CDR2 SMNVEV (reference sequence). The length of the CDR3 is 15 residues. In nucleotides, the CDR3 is TGTGCCAGCAGTATTCTTTCCTCCGGGGCCAACGTCCTGACTTTC. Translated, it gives CASSILSSGANVLTF.

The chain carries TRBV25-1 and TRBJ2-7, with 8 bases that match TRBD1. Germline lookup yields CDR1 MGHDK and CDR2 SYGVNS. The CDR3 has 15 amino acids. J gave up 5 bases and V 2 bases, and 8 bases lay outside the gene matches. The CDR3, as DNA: TGTGCCAGCAGTGAACGAGGGACAGGTGGCCACGAGCAGTACTTC. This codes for CASSERGTGGHEQYF.

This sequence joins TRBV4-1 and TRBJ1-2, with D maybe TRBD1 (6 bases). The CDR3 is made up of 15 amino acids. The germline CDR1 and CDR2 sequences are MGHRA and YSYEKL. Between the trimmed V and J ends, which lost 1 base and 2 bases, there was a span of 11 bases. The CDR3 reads CASSQVPGENYGYTF. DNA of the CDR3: TGCGCCAGCAGCCAAGTCCCAGGGGAGAACTATGGCTACACCTTC.

The CDR3 DNA reads TGTGCCAGCAGTTACGGTCAGGCCCGGGAGCTGTTTTTT. Translating it yields CASSYGQARELFF. V is TRBV6-5 and J is TRBJ2-2; the D is unclear. The germline gives CDR1 MNHEY, CDR2 SVGAGI. This CDR3 region has 13 residues. The V end was cut by 2 bases, the J end by 9 bases, with 10 bases between.

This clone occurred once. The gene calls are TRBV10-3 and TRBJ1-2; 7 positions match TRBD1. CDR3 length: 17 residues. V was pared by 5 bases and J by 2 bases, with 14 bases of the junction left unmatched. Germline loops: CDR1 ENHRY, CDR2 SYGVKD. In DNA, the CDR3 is TGTGCCATCAGTAATACCCTAGGAGGGGGCTTAAACTATGGCTACACCTTC. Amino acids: CAISNTLGGGLNYGYTF.

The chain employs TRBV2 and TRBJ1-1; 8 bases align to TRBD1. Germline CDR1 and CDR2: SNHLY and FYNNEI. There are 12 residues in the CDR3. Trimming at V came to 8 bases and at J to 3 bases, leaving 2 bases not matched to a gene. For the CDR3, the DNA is TGTGCCAGCCAGACAGGGGACACTGAAGCTTTCTTT. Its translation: CASQTGDTEAFF.

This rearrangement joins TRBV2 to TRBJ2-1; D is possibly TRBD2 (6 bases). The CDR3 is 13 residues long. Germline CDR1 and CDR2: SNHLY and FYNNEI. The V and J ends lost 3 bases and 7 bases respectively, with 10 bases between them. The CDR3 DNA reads TGTGCCAGCAGTGATTTGACTAGAAATGAGCAGTTCTTC. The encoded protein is CASSDLTRNEQFF.

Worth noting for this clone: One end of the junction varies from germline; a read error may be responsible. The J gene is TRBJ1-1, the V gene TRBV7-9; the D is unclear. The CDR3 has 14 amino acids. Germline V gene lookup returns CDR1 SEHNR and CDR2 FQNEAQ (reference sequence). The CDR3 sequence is CSSLSLELNTEAFF. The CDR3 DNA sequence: TGTTCCAGCCTATCTCTCGAGTTGAACACTGAAGCTTTCTTT.

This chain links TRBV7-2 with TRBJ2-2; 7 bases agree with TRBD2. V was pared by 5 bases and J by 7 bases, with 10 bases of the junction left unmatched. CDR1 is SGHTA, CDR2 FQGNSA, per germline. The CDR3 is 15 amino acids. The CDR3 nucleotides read TGTGCCAGCAGCCCCGTGGGGGGAGGGCTCGGGGAGCTGTTTTTT. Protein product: CASSPVGGGLGELFF.

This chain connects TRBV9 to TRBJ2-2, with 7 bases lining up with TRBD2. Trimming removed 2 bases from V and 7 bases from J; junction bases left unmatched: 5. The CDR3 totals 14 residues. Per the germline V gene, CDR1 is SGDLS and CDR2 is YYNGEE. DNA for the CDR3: TGTGCCAGCAGCGTTCTACAGCGGGGCGGGGAGCTGTTTTTT. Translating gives CASSVLQRGGELFF.

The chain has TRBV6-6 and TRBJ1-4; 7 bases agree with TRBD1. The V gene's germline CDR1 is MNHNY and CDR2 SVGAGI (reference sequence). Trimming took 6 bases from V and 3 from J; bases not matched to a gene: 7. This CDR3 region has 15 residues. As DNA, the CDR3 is TGTGCCAGCAGAGGCAGACAGGGTCCTAATGAAAAACTGTTTTTT. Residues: CASRGRQGPNEKLFF.

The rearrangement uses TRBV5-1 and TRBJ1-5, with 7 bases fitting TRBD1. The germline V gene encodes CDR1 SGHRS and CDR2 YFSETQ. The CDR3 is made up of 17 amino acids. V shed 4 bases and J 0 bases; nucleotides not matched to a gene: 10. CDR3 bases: TGCGCCAGCAGCCAGGGGGACAGTCGGGATAGCAATCAGCCCCAGCATTTT. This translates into CASSQGDSRDSNQPQHF.

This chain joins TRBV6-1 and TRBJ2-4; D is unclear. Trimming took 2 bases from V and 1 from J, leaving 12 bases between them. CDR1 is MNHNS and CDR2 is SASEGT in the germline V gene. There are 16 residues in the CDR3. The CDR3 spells CASSEQVGSAKNIQYF. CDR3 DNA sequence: TGTGCCAGCAGTGAACAGGTGGGCTCGGCCAAAAACATTCAGTACTTC.

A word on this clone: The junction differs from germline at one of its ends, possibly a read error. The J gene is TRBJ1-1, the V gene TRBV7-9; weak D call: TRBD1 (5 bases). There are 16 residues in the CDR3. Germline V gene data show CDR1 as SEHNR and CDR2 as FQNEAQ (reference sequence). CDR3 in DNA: TGTTCCAGCAGCTTGGGGGTAGGGAGGGTAAACACTGAAGCTTTCTTT. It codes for CSSSLGVGRVNTEAFF.

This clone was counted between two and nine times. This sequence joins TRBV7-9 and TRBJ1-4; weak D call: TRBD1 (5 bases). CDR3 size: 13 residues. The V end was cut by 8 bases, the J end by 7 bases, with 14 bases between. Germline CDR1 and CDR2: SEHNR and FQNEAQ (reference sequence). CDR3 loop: CASSDSGSEKLFF. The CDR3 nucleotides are TGTGCCAGCTCAGACAGTGGCAGTGAAAAACTGTTTTTT.

CDR3 DNA: TGTGCCAGCAGCTTAGTTTCTACGAACACTGAAGCTTTCTTT. Amino acid sequence: CASSLVSTNTEAFF. The J gene is TRBJ1-1, the V gene TRBV7-8; D is unresolved. There are 14 residues in the CDR3. Trimming left V 1 base short and J 1 base short, with 7 bases between. Germline V gives CDR1 SGHVS, CDR2 FQNEAQ.

This CDR3 is CASSLSVTRSGNTIYF. For the CDR3, the DNA is TGTGCCAGCAGCTTATCGGTCACTCGCTCTGGAAACACCATATATTTT. The chain employs TRBV7-9 and TRBJ1-3, with D uncertain. Trimming removed 2 bases at V and 0 bases at J, with 11 bases between. Per germline, CDR1 SEHNR and CDR2 FQNEAQ (reference sequence). The CDR3 extends over 16 amino acids.

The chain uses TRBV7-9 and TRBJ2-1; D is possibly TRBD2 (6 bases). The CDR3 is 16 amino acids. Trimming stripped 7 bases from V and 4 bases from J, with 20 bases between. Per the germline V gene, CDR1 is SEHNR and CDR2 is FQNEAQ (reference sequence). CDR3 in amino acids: CASTLGGSGGYNEQFF. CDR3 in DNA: TGTGCCAGCACCCTCGGCGGTAGCGGCGGATACAATGAGCAGTTCTTC. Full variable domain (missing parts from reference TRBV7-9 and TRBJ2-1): DTGVSQNPRHKITKRGQNVTFRCDPISEHNRLYWYRQTLGQGPEFLTYFQNEAQLEKSRLLSDRFSAERPKGSFSTLEIQRTEQGDSAMYLCASTLGGSGGYNEQFFGPGTRLTVL.

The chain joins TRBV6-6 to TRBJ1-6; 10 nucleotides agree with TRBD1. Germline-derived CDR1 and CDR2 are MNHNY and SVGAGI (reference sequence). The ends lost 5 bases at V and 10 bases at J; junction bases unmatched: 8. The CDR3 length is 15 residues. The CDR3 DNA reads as TGTGCCAGCAGTCTTGGGACAGGGGTACGATCACCCCTCCACTTT. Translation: CASSLGTGVRSPLHF.